This TCR beta chain was identified in a study of T-cell reconstitution after alpha-beta-depleted transplantation in children. The V end was cut by 3 bases, the J end by 4 bases, with 15 bases between. Germline V lookup: CDR1 MDHEN, CDR2 SYDVKM. The CDR3 contains 15 residues. Study results and limitations: After transplant, at about two months, alpha-beta T cells were reportedly derived from several hundred expanded graft clones. From newly produced T cells came most of the T-cell counts and diversity one year after transplant. After transplant, high TCRbeta diversity at day 60 in some patients arose from surviving recipient T cells and thymic progenitors.

This clonotype was seen many times. Its antigen remains unidentified. Construction of the TCRbeta library involved unique molecular identifiers. TCRdb recomputed calls from the PCR reads with MiXCR, one row per CDR3 protein. The sample contains about 300,000 distinct CDR3 sequences, over 7.5% of which appear only once. The source material was peripheral blood, sampled 360 days after TCRalphabeta/CD19-depleted stem cell transplant. J is TRBJ1-2 and V is TRBV28, with D possibly matching TRBD1 (5 bases). The sequence was obtained from a female patient between 2 and 15 years old who had a stem cell transplant for Fanconi anemia, so the T cells may come from the graft donor. The CDR3 nucleotides are TGTGCCAGCAGTTTCCCCGCAGGGAATAGCTATGGCTACACCTTC. It codes for CASSFPAGNSYGYTF.